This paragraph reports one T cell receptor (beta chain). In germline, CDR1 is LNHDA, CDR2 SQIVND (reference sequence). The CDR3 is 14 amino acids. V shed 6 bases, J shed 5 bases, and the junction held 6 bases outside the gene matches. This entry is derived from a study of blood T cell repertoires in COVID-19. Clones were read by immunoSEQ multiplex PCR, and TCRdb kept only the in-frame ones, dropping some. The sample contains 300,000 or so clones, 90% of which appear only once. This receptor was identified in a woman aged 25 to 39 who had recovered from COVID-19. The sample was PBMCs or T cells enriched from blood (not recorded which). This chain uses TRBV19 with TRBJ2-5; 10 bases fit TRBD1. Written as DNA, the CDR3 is TGTGCCAGTAGCGGACAGGGGGGAGGGGAGACCCAGTACTTC. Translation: CASSGQGGGETQYF.